Sequencing of this T cell receptor (beta chain) was carried out in a study of T cells in tumors after PD-1 blockade. Study in general: A subset received ongoing vismodegib 150 mg daily alongside anti-PD-1 therapy.

The repertoire was sequenced with immunoSEQ multiplex PCR; TCRdb's copy has only in-frame clones and lacks some. Of around 13,000 clones in the sample, approximately 64% were seen once. CDR3 length: 17 residues. The V gene's germline CDR1 is KGHSH and CDR2 LQKENI. Trimming took 1 base from V and 0 from J, leaving 10 bases between them. Sequencing used tumor tissue, obtained before anti-PD-1 treatment. The chain employs TRBV18 and TRBJ2-6; no clear D gene. The TCR was taken from a human donor with cutaneous squamous cell carcinoma. CDR3 DNA sequence: TGTGCCAGCTCACCACGCTCTTATGGCTCTGGGGCCAACGTCCTGACTTTC. Translated: CASSPRSYGSGANVLTF.